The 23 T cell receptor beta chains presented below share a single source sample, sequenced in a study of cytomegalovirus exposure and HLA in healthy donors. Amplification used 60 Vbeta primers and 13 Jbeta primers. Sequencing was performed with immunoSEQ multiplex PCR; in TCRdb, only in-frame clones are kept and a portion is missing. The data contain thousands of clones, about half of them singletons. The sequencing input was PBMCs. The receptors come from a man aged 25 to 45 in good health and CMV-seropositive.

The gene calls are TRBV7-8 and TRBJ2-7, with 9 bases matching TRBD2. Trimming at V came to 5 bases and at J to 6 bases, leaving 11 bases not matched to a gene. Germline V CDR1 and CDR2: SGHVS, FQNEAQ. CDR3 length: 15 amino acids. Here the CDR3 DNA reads TGTGCCAGCAGCCACCGACGGCGGGAGGGCCTCGAGCAGTACTTC. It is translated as CASSHRRREGLEQYF.

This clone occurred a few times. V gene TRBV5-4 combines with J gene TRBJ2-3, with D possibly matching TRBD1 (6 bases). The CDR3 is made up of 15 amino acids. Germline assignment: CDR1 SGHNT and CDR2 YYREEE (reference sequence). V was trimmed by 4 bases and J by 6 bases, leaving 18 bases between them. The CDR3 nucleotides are TGTGCCAGCAGCACGCCGACAGGCAAGAGGGATACGCAGTATTTT. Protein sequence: CASSTPTGKRDTQYF.

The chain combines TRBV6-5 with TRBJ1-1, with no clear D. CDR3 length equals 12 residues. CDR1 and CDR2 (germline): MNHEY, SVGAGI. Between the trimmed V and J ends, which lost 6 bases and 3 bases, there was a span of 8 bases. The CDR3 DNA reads TGTGCCAGCAGGCCGACTCACACTGAAGCTTTCTTT. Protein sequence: CASRPTHTEAFF.

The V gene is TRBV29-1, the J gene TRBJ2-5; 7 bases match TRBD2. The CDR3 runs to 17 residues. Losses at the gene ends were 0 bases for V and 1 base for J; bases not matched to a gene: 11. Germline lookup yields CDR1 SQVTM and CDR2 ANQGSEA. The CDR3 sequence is CSVEEWRERGGQETQYF. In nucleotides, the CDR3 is TGCAGCGTTGAAGAATGGCGGGAGAGAGGCGGCCAAGAGACCCAGTACTTC.

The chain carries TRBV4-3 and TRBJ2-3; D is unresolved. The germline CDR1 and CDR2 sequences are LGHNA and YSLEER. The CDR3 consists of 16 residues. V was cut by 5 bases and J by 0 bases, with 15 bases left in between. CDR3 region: CASSSSHAASTDTQYF. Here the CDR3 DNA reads TGCGCCAGCAGCTCCAGCCACGCGGCTAGCACAGATACGCAGTATTTT.

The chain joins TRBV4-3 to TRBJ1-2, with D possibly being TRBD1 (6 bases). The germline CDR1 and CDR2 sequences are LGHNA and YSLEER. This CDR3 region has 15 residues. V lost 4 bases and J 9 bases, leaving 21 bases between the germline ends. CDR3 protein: CASSPSVFGGACYTF. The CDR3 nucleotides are TGCGCCAGCAGCCCCTCCGTGTTTGGGGGCGCGTGCTACACCTTC.

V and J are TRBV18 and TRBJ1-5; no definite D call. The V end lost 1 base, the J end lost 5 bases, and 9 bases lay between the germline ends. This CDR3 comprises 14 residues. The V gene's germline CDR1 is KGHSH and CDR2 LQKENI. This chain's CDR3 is CASSPLGGYQPQHF. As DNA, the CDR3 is TGTGCCAGCTCACCACTAGGCGGGTATCAGCCCCAGCATTTT.

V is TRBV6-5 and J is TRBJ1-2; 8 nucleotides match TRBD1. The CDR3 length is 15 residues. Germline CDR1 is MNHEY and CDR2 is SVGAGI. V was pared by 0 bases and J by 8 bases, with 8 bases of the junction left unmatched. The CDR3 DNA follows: TGTGCCAGCAGTTACTCGCCAGGGGGCTTAAAAGGCTACACCTTC. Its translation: CASSYSPGGLKGYTF.

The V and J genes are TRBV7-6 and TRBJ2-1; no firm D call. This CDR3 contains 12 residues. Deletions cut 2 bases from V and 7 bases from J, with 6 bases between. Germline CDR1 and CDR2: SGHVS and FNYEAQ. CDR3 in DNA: TGTGCCAGCAGCTTAACTTGGAATGAGCAGTTCTTC. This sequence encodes CASSLTWNEQFF.

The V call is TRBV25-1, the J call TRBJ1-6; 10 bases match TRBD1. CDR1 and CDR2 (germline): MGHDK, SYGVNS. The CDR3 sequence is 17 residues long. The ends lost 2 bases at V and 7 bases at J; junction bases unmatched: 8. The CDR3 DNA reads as TGTGCCAGCAGTGAACCGTCTCCGGGACAGGGGAATTCACCCCTCCACTTT. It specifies CASSEPSPGQGNSPLHF.

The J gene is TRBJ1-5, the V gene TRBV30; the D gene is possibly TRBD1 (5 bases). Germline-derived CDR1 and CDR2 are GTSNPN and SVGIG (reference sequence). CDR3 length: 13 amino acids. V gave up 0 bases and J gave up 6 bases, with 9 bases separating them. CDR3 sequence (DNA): TGTGCCTGGAGTGTAAAGGGGTCTCAGCCCCAGCATTTT. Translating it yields CAWSVKGSQPQHF.

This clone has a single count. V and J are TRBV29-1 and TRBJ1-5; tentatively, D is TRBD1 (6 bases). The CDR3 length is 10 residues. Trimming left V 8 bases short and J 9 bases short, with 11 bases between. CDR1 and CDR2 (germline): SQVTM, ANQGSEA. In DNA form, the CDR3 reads TGCAGCCCAATGGGGGCGCCCCAGCATTTT. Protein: CSPMGAPQHF.

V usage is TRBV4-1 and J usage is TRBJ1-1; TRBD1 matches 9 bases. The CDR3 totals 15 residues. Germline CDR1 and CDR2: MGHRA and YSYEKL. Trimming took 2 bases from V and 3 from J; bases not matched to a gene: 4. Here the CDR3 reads CASSQTGGVDTEAFF. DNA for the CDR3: TGCGCCAGCAGCCAAACAGGGGGCGTAGACACTGAAGCTTTCTTT.

The CDR3 spells CAISSLAGKENEQFF. In nucleotides, the CDR3 is TGTGCCATCAGTTCCTTAGCGGGAAAGGAGAATGAGCAGTTCTTC. The V call is TRBV10-3, the J call TRBJ2-1, with 8 bases that match TRBD2. The V and J ends lost 5 bases and 7 bases, in that order; junction bases with no gene match: 10. Germline CDR1 is ENHRY and CDR2 is SYGVKD. The CDR3 runs 15 residues.

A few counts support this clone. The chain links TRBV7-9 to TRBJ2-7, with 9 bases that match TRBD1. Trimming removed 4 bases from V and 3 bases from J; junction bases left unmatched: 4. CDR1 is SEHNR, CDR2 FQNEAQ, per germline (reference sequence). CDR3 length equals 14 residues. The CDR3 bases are TGTGCCAGCAGCTCCGGGACAGGGATCTACGAGCAGTACTTC. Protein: CASSSGTGIYEQYF.

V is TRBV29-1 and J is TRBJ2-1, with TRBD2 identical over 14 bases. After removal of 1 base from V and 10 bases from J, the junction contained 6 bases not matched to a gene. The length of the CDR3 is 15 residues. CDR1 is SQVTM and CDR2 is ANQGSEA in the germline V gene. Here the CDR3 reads CSVEVGTSGGKEQFF. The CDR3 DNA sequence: TGCAGCGTTGAAGTGGGGACTAGCGGGGGTAAGGAGCAGTTCTTC.

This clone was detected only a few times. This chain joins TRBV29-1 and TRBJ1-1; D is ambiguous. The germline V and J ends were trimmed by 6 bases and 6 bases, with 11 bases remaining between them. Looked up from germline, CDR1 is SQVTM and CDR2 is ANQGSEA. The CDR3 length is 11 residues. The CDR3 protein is CSVQDTAEAFF. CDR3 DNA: TGCAGCGTCCAAGACACAGCTGAAGCTTTCTTT.

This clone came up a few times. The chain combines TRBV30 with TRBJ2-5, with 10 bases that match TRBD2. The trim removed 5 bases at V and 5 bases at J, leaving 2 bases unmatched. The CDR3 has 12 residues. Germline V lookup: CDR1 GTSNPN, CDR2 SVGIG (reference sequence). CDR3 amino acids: CAWGTSDETQYF. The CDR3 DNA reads TGTGCCTGGGGGACTAGCGACGAGACCCAGTACTTC.

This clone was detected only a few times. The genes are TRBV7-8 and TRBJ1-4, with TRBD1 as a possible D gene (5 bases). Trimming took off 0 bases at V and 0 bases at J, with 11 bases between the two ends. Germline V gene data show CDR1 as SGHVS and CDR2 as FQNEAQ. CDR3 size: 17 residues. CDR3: CASSLASRGTTNEKLFF. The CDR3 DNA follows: TGTGCCAGCAGCTTAGCCTCACGGGGGACAACTAATGAAAAACTGTTTTTT.

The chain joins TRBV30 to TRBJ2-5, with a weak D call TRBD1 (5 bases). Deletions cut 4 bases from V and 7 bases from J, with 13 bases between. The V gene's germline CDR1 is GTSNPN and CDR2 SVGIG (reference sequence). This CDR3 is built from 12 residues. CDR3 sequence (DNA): TGTGCCTGGATTGGCAGGGTGGGGACCCAGTACTTC. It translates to CAWIGRVGTQYF.

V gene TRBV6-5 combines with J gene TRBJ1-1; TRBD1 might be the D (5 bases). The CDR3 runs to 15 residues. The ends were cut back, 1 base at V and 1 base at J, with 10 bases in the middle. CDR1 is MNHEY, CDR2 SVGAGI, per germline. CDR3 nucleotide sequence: TGTGCCAGCAGTTACTTCGGCGGGGGGAACACTGAAGCTTTCTTT. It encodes CASSYFGGGNTEAFF.

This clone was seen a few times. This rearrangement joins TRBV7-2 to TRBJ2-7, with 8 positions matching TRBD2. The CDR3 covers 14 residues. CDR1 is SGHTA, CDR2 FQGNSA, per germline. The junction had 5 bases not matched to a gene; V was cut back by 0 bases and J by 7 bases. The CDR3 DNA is TGTGCCAGCAGCTTAGCGACTAGCGCCGGAGAGCAGTACTTC. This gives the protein CASSLATSAGEQYF. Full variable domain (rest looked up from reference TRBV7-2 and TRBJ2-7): GAGVSQSPSNKVTEKGKDVELRCDPISGHTALYWYRQSLGQGLEFLIYFQGNSAPDKSGLPSDRFSAERTGGSVSTLTIQRTQQEDSAVYLCASSLATSAGEQYFGPGTRLTVT.

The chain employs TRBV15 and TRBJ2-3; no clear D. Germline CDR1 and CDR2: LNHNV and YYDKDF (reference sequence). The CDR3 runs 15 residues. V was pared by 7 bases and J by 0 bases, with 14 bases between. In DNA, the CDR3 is TGTGCCACCACCCGAGGCGACCCTAGCACAGATACGCAGTATTTT. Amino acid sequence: CATTRGDPSTDTQYF.